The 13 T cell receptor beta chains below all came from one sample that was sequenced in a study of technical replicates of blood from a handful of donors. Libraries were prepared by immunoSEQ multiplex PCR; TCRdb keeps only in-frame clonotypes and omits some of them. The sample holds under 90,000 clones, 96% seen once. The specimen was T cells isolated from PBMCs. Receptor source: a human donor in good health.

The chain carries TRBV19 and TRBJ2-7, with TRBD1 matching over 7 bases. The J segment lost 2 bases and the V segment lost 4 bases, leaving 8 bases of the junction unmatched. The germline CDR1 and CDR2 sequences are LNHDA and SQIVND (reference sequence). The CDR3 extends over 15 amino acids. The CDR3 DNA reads TGTGCCAGTAGTAGCTCCAGACAGGGAACCTACGAGCAGTACTTC. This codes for CASSSSRQGTYEQYF.

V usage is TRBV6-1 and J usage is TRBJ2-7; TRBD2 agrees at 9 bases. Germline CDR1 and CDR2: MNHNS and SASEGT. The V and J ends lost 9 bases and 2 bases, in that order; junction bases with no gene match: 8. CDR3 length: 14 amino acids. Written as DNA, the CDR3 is TGTGCCAGTCGATTGACTAGCGGTACCTACGAGCAGTACTTC. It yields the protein CASRLTSGTYEQYF.

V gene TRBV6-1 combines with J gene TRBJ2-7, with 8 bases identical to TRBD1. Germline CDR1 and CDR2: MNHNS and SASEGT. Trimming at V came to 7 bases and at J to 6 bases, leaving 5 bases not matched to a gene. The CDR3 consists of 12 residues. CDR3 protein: CASKHDRGEQYF. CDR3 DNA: TGTGCCAGCAAGCATGACAGGGGCGAGCAGTACTTC.

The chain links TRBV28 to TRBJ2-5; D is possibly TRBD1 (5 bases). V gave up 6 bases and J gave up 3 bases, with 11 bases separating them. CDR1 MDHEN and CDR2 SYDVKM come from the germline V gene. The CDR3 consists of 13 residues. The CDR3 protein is CASSSDSKETQYF. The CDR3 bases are TGTGCCAGCAGCTCAGACAGCAAAGAGACCCAGTACTTC.

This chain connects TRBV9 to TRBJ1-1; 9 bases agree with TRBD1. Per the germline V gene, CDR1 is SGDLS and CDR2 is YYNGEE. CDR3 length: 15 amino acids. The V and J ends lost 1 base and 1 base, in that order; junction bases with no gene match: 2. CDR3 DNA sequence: TGTGCCAGCAGCGTAATGGGACAGGGGAACACTGAAGCTTTCTTT. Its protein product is CASSVMGQGNTEAFF.

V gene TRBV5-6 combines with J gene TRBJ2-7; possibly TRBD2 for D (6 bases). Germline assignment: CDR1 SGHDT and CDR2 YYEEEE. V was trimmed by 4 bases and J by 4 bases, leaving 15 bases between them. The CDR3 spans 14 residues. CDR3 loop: CASSDRDSHYEQYF. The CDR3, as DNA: TGTGCCAGCAGCGACCGGGACTCCCATTACGAGCAGTACTTC.

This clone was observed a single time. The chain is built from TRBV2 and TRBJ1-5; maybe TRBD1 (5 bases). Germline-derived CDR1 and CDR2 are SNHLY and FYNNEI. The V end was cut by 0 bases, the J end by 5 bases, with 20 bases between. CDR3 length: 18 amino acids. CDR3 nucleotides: TGTGCCAGCAGTGAAGCGTCCAGGGCGCGTCTCACGGATCAGCCCCAGCATTTT. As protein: CASSEASRARLTDQPQHF. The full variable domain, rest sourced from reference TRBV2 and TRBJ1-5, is EPEVTQTPSHQVTQMGQEVILRCVPISNHLYFYWYRQILGQKVEFLVSFYNNEISEKSEIFDDQFSVERPDGSNFTLKIRSTKLEDSAMYFCASSEASRARLTDQPQHFGDGTRLSIL.

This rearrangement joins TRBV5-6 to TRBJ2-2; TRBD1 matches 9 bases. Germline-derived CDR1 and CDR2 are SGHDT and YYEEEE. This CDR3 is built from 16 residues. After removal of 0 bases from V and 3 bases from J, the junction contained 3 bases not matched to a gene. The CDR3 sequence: CASSLEGQGYTGELFF. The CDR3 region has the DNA TGTGCCAGCAGCTTGGAAGGACAGGGGTACACCGGGGAGCTGTTTTTT.

Here the CDR3 reads CASSFGRDTYTEAFF. The CDR3 DNA sequence: TGTGCCAGCAGCTTCGGTCGGGACACCTACACTGAAGCTTTCTTT. The chain employs TRBV7-9 and TRBJ1-1; a possible D gene is TRBD1 (6 bases). CDR1 SEHNR and CDR2 FQNEAQ come from the germline V gene (reference sequence). CDR3 size: 15 residues. The V end was cut by 3 bases, the J end by 3 bases, with 14 bases between. Drawing the rest from reference TRBV7-9 and TRBJ1-1, the complete variable domain is DTGVSQNPRHKITKRGQNVTFRCDPISEHNRLYWYRQTLGQGPEFLTYFQNEAQLEKSRLLSDRFSAERPKGSFSTLEIQRTEQGDSAMYLCASSFGRDTYTEAFFGQGTRLTVV.

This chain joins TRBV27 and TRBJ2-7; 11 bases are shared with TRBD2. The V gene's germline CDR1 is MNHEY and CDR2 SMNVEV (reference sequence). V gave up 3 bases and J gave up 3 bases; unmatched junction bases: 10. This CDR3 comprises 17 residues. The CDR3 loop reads CASSLAGTSGAYYEQYF. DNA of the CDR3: TGTGCCAGCAGTTTGGCCGGGACTAGCGGAGCCTACTACGAGCAGTACTTC.

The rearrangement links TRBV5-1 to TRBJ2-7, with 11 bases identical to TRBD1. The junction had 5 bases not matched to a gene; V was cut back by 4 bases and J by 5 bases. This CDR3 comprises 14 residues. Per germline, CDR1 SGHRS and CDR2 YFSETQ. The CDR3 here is CASSTGQGEHEQYF. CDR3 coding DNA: TGCGCCAGCAGCACGGGACAGGGGGAGCACGAGCAGTACTTC.

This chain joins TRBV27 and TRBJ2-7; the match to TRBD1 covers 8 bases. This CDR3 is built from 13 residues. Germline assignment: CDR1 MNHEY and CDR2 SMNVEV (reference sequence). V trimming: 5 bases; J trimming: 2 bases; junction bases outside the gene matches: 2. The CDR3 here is CASSRQGTYEQYF. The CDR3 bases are TGTGCCAGCAGTAGACAGGGGACCTACGAGCAGTACTTC.

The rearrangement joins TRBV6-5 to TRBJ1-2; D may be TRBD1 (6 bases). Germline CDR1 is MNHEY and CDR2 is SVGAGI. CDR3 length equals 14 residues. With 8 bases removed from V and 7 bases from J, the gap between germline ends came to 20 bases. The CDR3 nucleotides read TGTGCCAGCGGGCGGGGGGGGCTCGCAATTGGCTACACCTTC. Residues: CASGRGGLAIGYTF.